The rows below give T cell receptor beta chains drawn from one sample of a study of identical twins. TCRdb re-called the 5' RACE reads through MiXCR, storing one row per CDR3 protein. The table includes 650,000 to 800,000 distinct CDR3 sequences, less than 10% detected once. Another study also made use of these data, one on yellow fever vaccine responses in identical twins.

Material: PBMCs. The receptor set was obtained from a young woman in good health. Each CDR3 is given with its conserved first and last residue. D genes are given only for firm matches. Clone size is not always given. Where it is, it says once, few, many or a class for expanded clones.

d_gene	v_gene	abundance	j_gene	CDR3aa	CDR3nt
.	TRBV7-8	.	TRBJ2-1	CASSPGTATYNEQFF	TGTGCCAGCAGCCCAGGGACTGCCACCTACAATGAGCAGTTCTTC
TRBD1	TRBV30	.	TRBJ2-7	CAHDRGPYEQYF	TGTGCCCATGACAGGGGGCCCTACGAGCAGTACTTC
TRBD1	TRBV15	few	TRBJ2-2	CATSRAGQGPNTGELFF	TGTGCCACCAGCAGAGCGGGACAGGGTCCGAACACCGGGGAGCTGTTTTTT
.	TRBV6-5	many	TRBJ2-7	CASSYVGLPSYEQYF	TGTGCCAGCAGTTACGTAGGACTCCCCTCCTACGAGCAGTACTTC
.	TRBV15	few	TRBJ1-2	CATSTGRSSYGYTF	TGTGCCACCAGCACTGGGCGATCCTCCTATGGCTACACCTTC
.	TRBV6-2/TRBV6-3	few	TRBJ2-7	CASSPGQKINYEQYF	TGTGCCAGCAGTCCCGGCCAGAAAATTAACTACGAGCAGTACTTC
TRBD1	TRBV6-6	.	TRBJ2-7	CASTDRGEQYF	TGTGCCAGCACCGACAGGGGCGAGCAGTACTTC
.	TRBV6-5	.	TRBJ2-2	CASSRYGELFF	TGTGCCAGCAGTCGGTACGGGGAGCTGTTTTTT
TRBD2	TRBV9	.	TRBJ2-7	CASSVGPAGVSYEQYF	TGTGCCAGCAGCGTAGGCCCAGCGGGGGTCTCCTACGAGCAGTACTTC
TRBD2	TRBV4-1	.	TRBJ2-1	CASRYELAGSYNEQFF	TGCGCCAGCAGGTACGAACTAGCGGGCTCCTACAATGAGCAGTTCTTC
.	TRBV2	many	TRBJ2-1	CASSDGDRYNEQFF	TGTGCCAGCAGCGACGGGGATAGGTACAATGAGCAGTTCTTC
.	TRBV2	many	TRBJ2-5	CASSELPGTQETQYF	TGTGCCAGCAGTGAGCTCCCAGGGACCCAAGAGACCCAGTACTTC
TRBD2	TRBV15	many	TRBJ2-2	CATSRDFPTSGGAGELFF	TGTGCCACCAGCAGAGATTTCCCGACTAGCGGGGGGGCCGGGGAGCTGTTTTTT
TRBD1	TRBV29-1	few	TRBJ2-7	CSVEGGTGSYEQYF	TGCAGCGTTGAAGGGGGGACAGGGTCCTACGAGCAGTACTTC
TRBD1	TRBV6-6	.	TRBJ1-1	CAVYLGQGVEAFF	TGTGCCGTTTACCTAGGACAGGGCGTGGAAGCTTTCTTT
TRBD1	TRBV29-1	many	TRBJ2-5	CSSHPGTGGGETQYF	TGCAGCTCACATCCGGGGACAGGGGGGGGAGAGACCCAGTACTTC
TRBD1	TRBV20-1	few	TRBJ2-2	CSARRTGDTGELFF	TGCAGTGCTAGAAGGACAGGGGACACCGGGGAGCTGTTTTTT
.	TRBV29-1	few	TRBJ2-1	CSVEGGRLQEQFF	TGCAGCGTGGAAGGTGGACGTTTGCAAGAGCAGTTCTTC
.	TRBV7-2	many	TRBJ2-2	CASTFNRQVAGELFF	TGTGCCAGCACCTTCAATCGACAGGTGGCCGGGGAGCTGTTTTTT
.	TRBV5-1	few	TRBJ2-2	CASRIGSANTGELFF	TGCGCCAGCAGAATAGGGTCAGCGAACACCGGGGAGCTGTTTTTT
.	TRBV12-3/TRBV12-4	many	TRBJ2-3	CASSLMGADTQYF	TGTGCCAGCAGTTTAATGGGGGCGGATACGCAGTATTTT
.	TRBV2	few	TRBJ2-3	CASRDYDTDTQYF	TGTGCCAGCAGGGACTATGACACAGATACGCAGTATTTT
.	TRBV7-9	few	TRBJ2-7	CASSLSWRGGYEQYF	TGTGCCAGCAGCTTATCGTGGAGGGGCGGTTACGAGCAGTACTTC
TRBD1	TRBV28	.	TRBJ1-2	CASTPRTGFFYGYTF	TGTGCCAGCACGCCCCGGACAGGCTTTTTCTATGGCTACACCTTC
.	TRBV6-2/TRBV6-3	.	TRBJ1-1	CASSPRSGLGYTEAFF	TGTGCCAGCAGTCCCCGATCAGGGTTAGGTTACACTGAAGCTTTCTTT
.	TRBV5-1	few	TRBJ2-1	CASSFRITYNEQFF	TGCGCCAGCAGCTTCCGAATAACCTACAATGAGCAGTTCTTC
.	TRBV29-1	few	TRBJ2-1	CSVDRLPDSSYNEQFF	TGCAGCGTTGATCGGCTCCCCGACAGCTCCTACAATGAGCAGTTCTTC
.	TRBV7-8	.	TRBJ1-5	CASSRQENQPQHF	TGTGCCAGCAGCCGACAGGAGAATCAGCCCCAGCATTTT
.	TRBV7-4	many	TRBJ2-7	CASTERWHEQYF	TGTGCCAGCACTGAGCGGTGGCACGAGCAGTACTTC
.	TRBV5-1	.	TRBJ2-4	CASSFNIQYF	TGCGCCAGCAGTTTCAACATTCAGTACTTC
.	TRBV28	.	TRBJ2-1	CASSSPDSLGQFF	TGTGCCAGCAGTTCGCCGGACAGTTTGGGGCAGTTCTTC
TRBD1	TRBV5-1	few	TRBJ2-7	CASSFSRPGGGEQYF	TGCGCCAGCAGCTTCTCTCGGCCAGGGGGCGGTGAGCAGTACTTC
TRBD1	TRBV20-1	few	TRBJ2-5	CSADSLAGGFQTQYF	TGCAGTGCTGACTCCCTGGCAGGGGGCTTTCAGACCCAGTACTTC
TRBD1	TRBV20-1	few	TRBJ2-7	CSARDWARGLDEQYF	TGCAGTGCTAGAGACTGGGCCAGGGGGCTCGACGAGCAGTACTTC
TRBD1	TRBV10-3	few	TRBJ1-1	CAIRPGQEYGNWMSEAFF	TGTGCCATCAGACCCGGACAGGAATATGGGAACTGGATGTCTGAAGCTTTCTTT
.	TRBV12-3/TRBV12-4	.	TRBJ1-2	CASSRGGTRANYGYTF	TGTGCCAGCAGCCGCGGGGGCACCAGGGCTAACTATGGCTACACCTTC
TRBD1	TRBV7-3	.	TRBJ2-5	CASSHGQGLQETQYF	TGTGCCAGCAGCCATGGACAGGGCCTTCAAGAGACCCAGTACTTC
TRBD2	TRBV6-1	.	TRBJ2-3	CASRRAGARAADTQYF	TGTGCCAGCAGGAGAGCGGGAGCACGGGCAGCAGATACGCAGTATTTT
.	TRBV7-3	many	TRBJ2-1	CASSLTWTVNEQFF	TGTGCCAGCAGCTTAACGTGGACGGTCAATGAGCAGTTCTTC
.	TRBV6-5	.	TRBJ1-2	CASSYSTAPSGEGYTF	TGTGCCAGCAGTTACTCGACAGCGCCCTCGGGGGAAGGCTACACCTTC
.	TRBV20-1	few	TRBJ1-6	CSASSGRVDSPLHF	TGCAGTGCCTCCTCGGGCAGGGTGGATTCACCCCTCCACTTT
.	TRBV5-1	many	TRBJ1-2	CASSLGPVESSNYGYTF	TGCGCCAGCAGCTTGGGACCCGTGGAAAGCTCTAACTATGGCTACACCTTC
TRBD2	TRBV28	many	TRBJ2-1	CASSSSGLAGGTNEQFF	TGTGCCAGCAGTTCATCAGGACTAGCGGGAGGCACTAATGAGCAGTTCTTC
TRBD2	TRBV7-9	many	TRBJ2-5	CASSSTVSGGAEETQYF	TGTGCCAGCAGCTCGACAGTTAGCGGGGGGGCTGAAGAGACCCAGTACTTC
.	TRBV30	.	TRBJ2-7	CAWTSISTVIPYEQYF	TGTGCCTGGACTTCGATCTCGACAGTTATTCCCTACGAGCAGTACTTC
.	TRBV4-3	few	TRBJ1-2	CASSHGHTSNYGYTF	TGCGCCAGCAGCCACGGACATACTTCTAACTATGGCTACACCTTC
.	TRBV2	few	TRBJ1-2	CANQRINYGYTF	TGTGCCAACCAGAGGATTAACTATGGCTACACCTTC
TRBD1	TRBV5-1	.	TRBJ2-3	CASSSETGVLTDTQYF	TGCGCCAGCAGCTCGGAGACAGGGGTCCTCACAGATACGCAGTATTTT
TRBD1	TRBV20-1	many	TRBJ2-7	CSVKRQGTYEQYF	TGCAGTGTTAAACGACAGGGCACCTACGAGCAGTACTTC
.	TRBV4-1	.	TRBJ1-3	CASSQEGTGGSGNTIYF	TGCGCCAGCAGCCAAGAAGGAACGGGAGGCTCTGGAAACACCATATATTTT
TRBD1	TRBV5-1	.	TRBJ2-2	CASRVTGGSGELFF	TGCGCCAGCAGAGTGACAGGGGGTAGCGGGGAGCTGTTTTTT
TRBD2	TRBV20-1	.	TRBJ2-1	CSAIGLAGAKEQFF	TGCAGTGCCATCGGGCTAGCGGGAGCCAAAGAGCAGTTCTTC
.	TRBV27	.	TRBJ2-7	CASNPGRGSLEQYF	TGTGCCAGCAACCCTGGCCGGGGTTCGTTGGAGCAGTACTTC
TRBD1	TRBV10-3	many	TRBJ2-2	CAIMPGGIGELFF	TGTGCCATCATGCCAGGGGGTATCGGGGAGCTGTTTTTT
.	TRBV7-3	few	TRBJ2-3	CASSLGAHLTDTQYF	TGTGCCAGCAGCTTAGGGGCCCATCTCACAGATACGCAGTATTTT
.	TRBV6-2/TRBV6-3	.	TRBJ2-7	CASSYSIRSYEQYF	TGTGCCAGCAGTTACTCGATTCGGTCCTACGAGCAGTACTTC
TRBD1	TRBV30	.	TRBJ1-1	CAWSVGQGETEAFF	TGTGCCTGGAGTGTGGGGCAGGGGGAGACTGAAGCTTTCTTT